This entry features one T cell receptor beta chain sequence. The antigen is undetermined. The data were obtained in a study of T cell responses to AZD1222 COVID-19 vaccine. Whole-study results and caveats: Donors in the cohort were predominantly white British and more often female, and clonal diversity was possibly underestimated. Spike-specific TCR depth and breadth grew after two AZD1222 doses.

The table came from immunoSEQ multiplex PCR; TCRdb's copy has only in-frame clones and leaves some out. The table shows 150,000 to 200,000 clones, with about 90% occurring only once. This CDR3 is 14 amino acids long. The V gene lost 3 bases and the J gene lost 2 bases, with 11 bases spanning the gap. Per the germline V gene, CDR1 is KGHSH and CDR2 is LQKENI. This sample comprised peripheral blood, obtained on day 0 of MenACWY control vaccination. The chain is built from TRBV18 and TRBJ2-7, with a possible D match to TRBD1 (6 bases). The sequence came from an adult in good health. CDR3 DNA: TGTGCCAGCTCACCCCGGGACACGACCTACGAGCAGTACTTC. Protein product: CASSPRDTTYEQYF.